These 5 T cell receptor delta chains were all obtained from the same sample, sequenced in a study of Vδ1+ human thymocytes. Study-level results: Highly polyclonal TRG and TRD repertoires with Gaussian CDR3 length distributions appeared in thymus.

What these receptors recognize is not known. RNA was extracted from the cells and then reverse transcribed. The CDR3 regions were amplified by multiplex PCR from V-gene primers to a constant-region primer. TCRdb applied CATT to the multiplex PCR reads for clone calling. The sample shows fewer than 90,000 delta-chain clones, around 35% of them seen only once. Sequencing input: Vdelta1+ gamma-delta thymocytes from the thymus. Indicated subset: FACS-sorted CD3+ TCRalphabeta- TCRVdelta1+ TCRVdelta2- thymocytes. The receptors here all came from a boy in the first two years of life who had congenital heart surgery.

The V and J genes are TRDV1 and TRDJ1; no firm D call. V was pared by 2 bases and J by 3 bases, with 13 bases between. The germline gives CDR1 TSWWSYY, CDR2 QGS. The CDR3 covers 15 residues. DNA for the CDR3: TGTGCTCTTGGGGAAGTTCCCCCTTTCCCCGATAAACTCATCTTT. This codes for CALGEVPPFPDKLIF.

This clone was detected only a few times. The V gene is TRDV1, the J gene TRDJ1; D perhaps matches TRDD3 (6 bases). The CDR3 covers 18 residues. The V gene's germline CDR1 is TSWWSYY and CDR2 QGS. The V end was cut by 3 bases, the J end by 1 base, with 21 bases between. CDR3 coding DNA: TGTGCTCTTGGGGACCGAAACTTGGGGGCCGCCTTCACCGATAAACTCATCTTT. Translating gives CALGDRNLGAAFTDKLIF.

This chain uses TRDV1 with TRDJ1, with TRDD3 identical over 9 bases. The CDR3 sequence is 19 residues long. The germline gives CDR1 TSWWSYY, CDR2 QGS. Trimming at V came to 7 bases and at J to 7 bases, leaving 25 bases not matched to a gene. CDR3 loop: CALETHYGYTGGPTGKLIF. The CDR3 bases are TGTGCTCTTGAGACCCACTACGGGTATACTGGGGGACCCACGGGTAAACTCATCTTT.

This clone occurred a few times. This chain links TRDV1 with TRDJ1; 10 nucleotides agree with TRDD3. Germline-derived CDR1 and CDR2 are TSWWSYY and QGS. V was clipped by 0 bases and J by 1 base; unmatched bases: 20. The CDR3 is 22 amino acids. CDR3 region: CALGELVRGWGIPGPPTDKLIF. In DNA, the CDR3 is TGTGCTCTTGGGGAACTAGTTCGAGGGTGGGGGATACCGGGGCCCCCCACCGATAAACTCATCTTT.

This clone has a handful of counts. This chain uses TRDV2 with TRDJ1, with 8 bases lining up with TRDD3. Germline lookup yields CDR1 GEAIGNYY and CDR2 EKD. V dropped 3 bases and J dropped 1; count of bases not matched to a gene: 33. CDR3 length equals 24 residues. The CDR3 bases are TGTGCCTGTGACCCCAGTAGGATGAACAATCGTACTGGGGGTCCCGAAACCAGCACCGATAAACTCATCTTT. This sequence encodes CACDPSRMNNRTGGPETSTDKLIF.